This T cell receptor beta chain was documented in a study of glioma-infiltrating T cells. This clonotype has ten or more counts. Its antigen remains unidentified. Using RNA template, CDR3s of TCR alpha and beta were amplified with iRepertoire arm-PCR. Input was roughly 85-450 ng of tissue mRNA or PBMC total RNA. TCRdb reprocessed the multiplex PCR reads with MiXCR, giving one entry per CDR3 protein. The table has fewer than 200,000 distinct CDR3 sequences, over 30% seen once. The V gene's germline CDR1 is LGHNA and CDR2 YNFKEQ. The V and J ends lost 2 bases and 0 bases respectively, with 12 bases between them. The CDR3 is 16 residues long. General observations from the study: Only very few CDR3 sequences appeared in both tissue and blood. Tissue-blood divergence was below expectation in non-neoplastic patients, above in gliomas.

V usage is TRBV4-2 and J usage is TRBJ2-3, with D perhaps matching TRBD2 (6 bases). Specimen: glioma tissue, nonneoplastic brain tissue, or PBMCs (not recorded which). The sequence derives from a human donor with low-grade glioma or glioblastoma, undergoing nonglioma brain surgery, or in good health (not recorded which). The CDR3 nucleotides read TGTGCCAGCAGCCAACCTAGCGCCTCTAGCACAGATACGCAGTATTTT. Translated: CASSQPSASSTDTQYF.